These 14 T cell receptor beta chains were all obtained from the same sample, sequenced in a study of cytomegalovirus exposure and HLA in healthy donors. PCR employed 60 Vbeta and 13 Jbeta primers. Assay used: immunoSEQ multiplex PCR; TCRdb lists only in-frame clones, some missing. Among about 83,000 clones listed, 70% to 75% were seen once. Input material: PBMCs. These receptors all stem from a man aged 55 to 70 in good health and CMV-seronegative.

For the CDR3, the DNA is TGTGCCAGCAGCGTAGGAGCAGGGGGGTTGAACACTGAAGCTTTCTTT. Translated, it gives CASSVGAGGLNTEAFF. This chain links TRBV9 with TRBJ1-1; 7 positions match TRBD1. The J segment lost 0 bases and the V segment lost 0 bases, leaving 5 bases of the junction unmatched. The CDR3 sequence is 16 residues long. Germline CDR1 SGDLS, CDR2 YYNGEE. The full variable domain, in which reference TRBV9 and TRBJ1-1 provide the parts outside the CDR3, is DSGVTQTPKHLITATGQRVTLRCSPRSGDLSVYWYQQSLDQGLQFLIQYYNGEERAKGNILERFSAQQFPDLHSELNLSSLELGDSALYFCASSVGAGGLNTEAFFGQGTRLTVV.

This clone was observed a single time. V and J are TRBV11-2 and TRBJ1-1; a weak D match, TRBD1 (5 bases). The V gene's germline CDR1 is SGHAT and CDR2 FQNNGV. V lost 5 bases, J lost 8 bases, and 9 bases lay in between. CDR3 length: 11 residues. DNA for the CDR3: TGTGCCAGCAGCCCGCGGACAGAAGCTTTCTTT. Translating it yields CASSPRTEAFF.

V and J are TRBV6-6 and TRBJ1-2, with D possibly being TRBD1 (5 bases). This CDR3 spans 11 amino acids. CDR1 and CDR2 (germline): MNHNY, SVGAGI (reference sequence). V lost 7 bases to trimming and J lost 4 bases, with 7 bases between them. The CDR3 loop reads CASTGGYGYTF. The CDR3 nucleotides are TGTGCCAGCACCGGGGGCTATGGCTACACCTTC.

CDR3 DNA: TGCGCCAGCAGCCCCGGGACAGGGGCTTTCACAGATACGCAGTATTTT. Translation gives CASSPGTGAFTDTQYF. J is TRBJ2-3 and V is TRBV5-1; 10 positions match TRBD1. CDR1 is SGHRS and CDR2 is YFSETQ in the germline V gene. V dropped 4 bases and J dropped 2; count of bases not matched to a gene: 7. The CDR3 is made up of 16 amino acids. The whole variable domain, filled in from reference TRBV5-1 and TRBJ2-3, reads KAGVTQTPRYLIKTRGQQVTLSCSPISGHRSVSWYQQTPGQGLQFLFEYFSETQRNKGNFPGRFSGRQFSNSRSEMNVSTLELGDSALYLCASSPGTGAFTDTQYFGPGTRLTVL.

This chain uses TRBV9 with TRBJ2-5; tentative D call: TRBD1 (7 bases). Deletions cut 4 bases from V and 4 bases from J, with 17 bases between. In germline, CDR1 is SGDLS, CDR2 YYNGEE. The CDR3 length is 15 residues. CDR3 loop: CASSPQRQGGETQYF. The CDR3 DNA sequence: TGTGCCAGCAGCCCCCAGCGACAGGGAGGAGAGACCCAGTACTTC.

This clone was counted a few times. V gene TRBV19 combines with J gene TRBJ1-6, with 7 bases lining up with TRBD1. The CDR3 runs 13 residues. J gave up 9 bases and V 5 bases, and 4 bases lay outside the gene matches. Germline V gives CDR1 LNHDA, CDR2 SQIVND (reference sequence). The CDR3 DNA reads TGTGCCAGTAGTTACAGGGGTGGTTCACCCCTCCACTTT. This encodes CASSYRGGSPLHF.

This clone showed up just a few times. V and J are TRBV10-3 and TRBJ2-7, with D tentatively TRBD1 (6 bases). Germline V CDR1 and CDR2: ENHRY, SYGVKD. Trimming removed 0 bases at V and 1 base at J, with 10 bases between. The CDR3 loop spans 15 amino acids. The DNA of the CDR3 is TGTGCCATCAGTGAGTCGGACAGTTTATCCTACGAGCAGTACTTC. Amino acid sequence: CAISESDSLSYEQYF.

A word on this clone: Without the conserved terminal phenylalanine or tryptophan, this CDR3 likely stems from a read error. The chain uses TRBV5-8 and TRBJ2-7; D perhaps matches TRBD1 (6 bases). Germline CDR1 SGHTS, CDR2 YDEGEE. V lost 0 bases and J 3 bases, leaving 7 bases between the germline ends. There are 13 residues in the CDR3. The CDR3 is CASSLGQVYEQYL. The CDR3 nucleotides are TGTGCCAGCAGCTTGGGACAGGTCTACGAGCAGTACCTC.

This rearrangement joins TRBV7-8 to TRBJ2-1; 12 positions agree with TRBD2. V was pared by 5 bases and J by 6 bases, with 5 bases of the junction left unmatched. CDR3 length: 15 amino acids. Germline CDR1 SGHVS, CDR2 FQNEAQ. Written as DNA, the CDR3 is TGTGCCAGCAGCAACCTAGCGGGGGGGGGCAATGAGCAGTTCTTC. It yields the protein CASSNLAGGGNEQFF.

Turning to this clone: One end of the junction is discordant with germline, which a read error may explain. The genes are TRBV7-9 and TRBJ1-2; D is undetermined. The CDR3 covers 11 residues. The germline V gene encodes CDR1 SEHNR and CDR2 FQNEAQ (reference sequence). CDR3 protein: CSSSFRYGYTF. The CDR3 DNA reads TGTTCCAGCAGCTTCCGCTATGGCTACACCTTC.

This clone was found a few times. The rearrangement links TRBV18 to TRBJ1-3; D ambiguous. This CDR3 contains 16 residues. CDR1 KGHSH and CDR2 LQKENI come from the germline V gene. Trimming took off 1 base at V and 1 base at J, with 11 bases between the two ends. The CDR3 is CASSPRSVRSGNTIYF. The DNA for the CDR3 is TGTGCCAGCTCACCACGGTCGGTGAGATCTGGAAACACCATATATTTT.

This rearrangement joins TRBV12-5 to TRBJ1-5; TRBD1 matches 11 bases. CDR3 size: 17 residues. V shed 6 bases, J shed 3 bases, and the junction held 10 bases outside the gene matches. In germline, CDR1 is LGHNT, CDR2 FRNRAP. CDR3 sequence (DNA): TGTGCTAGTGGACTGGACAGGGGGCTAGTATACAATCAGCCCCAGCATTTT. Amino acids: CASGLDRGLVYNQPQHF.

V gene TRBV30 combines with J gene TRBJ1-5, with TRBD1 identical over 7 bases. The CDR3 has 14 amino acids. The V and J ends lost 4 bases and 1 base, in that order; junction bases with no gene match: 4. Germline V gene lookup returns CDR1 GTSNPN and CDR2 SVGIG (reference sequence). The CDR3 sequence: CAWKLGQSNQPQHF. For the CDR3, the DNA is TGTGCCTGGAAATTGGGACAGAGCAATCAGCCCCAGCATTTT.

This chain joins TRBV6-5 and TRBJ2-3, with TRBD2 matching 8 bases. Trimming removed 6 bases from V and 6 bases from J; junction bases left unmatched: 11. Germline V gives CDR1 MNHEY, CDR2 SVGAGI. CDR3 length equals 15 residues. The CDR3 nucleotides read TGTGCCAGCAGATTGGAGGGCGGGGGGCCGGATACGCAGTATTTT. Translated: CASRLEGGGPDTQYF.